Presented here are 9 T cell receptor beta chains from one specimen sequenced in a study of T-cell memory formation after mild COVID-19. TCRdb reanalysed the 5' RACE reads using MiXCR and keeps one entry per CDR3 protein. Of hundreds of thousands of distinct CDR3 sequences listed, 15% to 20% are singletons. The source material was PBMCs or a T cell subset sorted from them (not recorded which). These receptors were collected from a man aged 18 to 29 who had mild COVID-19 (a few samples of this study predate the infection). Cell type and time point are not known.

The rearrangement joins TRBV5-1 to TRBJ2-5; the D gene is possibly TRBD2 (5 bases). V lost 1 base, J lost 5 bases, and 9 bases lay in between. Germline CDR1 is SGHRS and CDR2 is YFSETQ. The CDR3 is 13 residues long. The CDR3 here is CASSLRAAETQYF. The CDR3 DNA is TGCGCCAGCAGCTTGCGAGCGGCGGAGACCCAGTACTTC.

The V gene is TRBV4-2, the J gene TRBJ2-1; 10 bases agree with TRBD1. Germline lookup yields CDR1 LGHNA and CDR2 YNFKEQ. The CDR3 runs 17 residues. V shed 1 base, J shed 6 bases, and the junction held 9 bases outside the gene matches. CDR3 DNA sequence: TGTGCCAGCAGCCAAGTACGGATGGGACAGGGGATCAATGAGCAGTTCTTC. Amino acid sequence: CASSQVRMGQGINEQFF.

The chain employs TRBV3-1 and TRBJ2-4, with D unclear. This CDR3 contains 15 residues. Germline V CDR1 and CDR2: LGHDT, YNNKEL (reference sequence). V shed 2 bases and J shed 1 base, with 9 bases lying between them. CDR3 sequence: CASSQRAGAKNIQYF. The CDR3 DNA is TGTGCCAGCAGCCAAAGGGCCGGGGCCAAAAACATTCAGTACTTC.

This clonotype was found a few times. The chain uses TRBV2 and TRBJ2-1; D possibly corresponds to TRBD2 (6 bases). The germline CDR1 and CDR2 sequences are SNHLY and FYNNEI. The CDR3 consists of 12 residues. V shed 2 bases and J shed 8 bases, with 7 bases lying between them. CDR3 in DNA: TGTGCCAGCAGTGAATCGGGGGATGAGCAGTTCTTC. Translating gives CASSESGDEQFF.

The chain combines TRBV7-9 with TRBJ2-7; 9 bases are shared with TRBD1. Unmatched junction bases numbered 13, after V lost 5 bases and J lost 2 bases. Germline values: CDR1 SEHNR, CDR2 FQNEAQ (reference sequence). This CDR3 spans 17 amino acids. CDR3 protein: CASSTGTGPLQPYEQYF. CDR3 coding DNA: TGTGCCAGCAGCACCGGGACAGGGCCCTTACAGCCCTACGAGCAGTACTTC. Drawing the rest from reference TRBV7-9 and TRBJ2-7, the complete variable domain is DTGVSQNPRHKITKRGQNVTFRCDPISEHNRLYWYRQTLGQGPEFLTYFQNEAQLEKSRLLSDRFSAERPKGSFSTLEIQRTEQGDSAMYLCASSTGTGPLQPYEQYFGPGTRLTVT.

Only one count was recorded for this clonotype. In DNA, the CDR3 is TGCGCCAGCAGCAAAGACAGGGATGAAGCTTTCTTT. Residues: CASSKDRDEAFF. The chain employs TRBV5-1 and TRBJ1-1, with 7 positions matching TRBD1. CDR3 size: 12 residues. Germline V CDR1 and CDR2: SGHRS, YFSETQ. The V and J ends lost 4 bases and 7 bases, in that order; junction bases with no gene match: 4.

This clonotype was counted ten times or more. V and J are TRBV7-3 and TRBJ2-1; tentative D call: TRBD2 (5 bases). V lost 5 bases to trimming and J lost 9 bases, with 11 bases between them. Germline CDR1 is SGHTA and CDR2 is FQGTGA. This CDR3 contains 12 residues. The CDR3 sequence is CASSPDLIEQFF. In nucleotides, the CDR3 is TGTGCCAGCAGCCCGGACTTGATTGAGCAGTTCTTC.

The chain uses TRBV3-1 and TRBJ2-6; a weak D match, TRBD1 (5 bases). This CDR3 comprises 16 residues. V shed 3 bases and J shed 0 bases, with 9 bases lying between them. The germline V gene encodes CDR1 LGHDT and CDR2 YNNKEL (reference sequence). The CDR3 DNA reads as TGTGCCAGCAGCCAGAGACAGCTCTCTGGGGCCAACGTCCTGACTTTC. Its translation: CASSQRQLSGANVLTF. Complete variable domain (other parts from reference TRBV3-1 and TRBJ2-6): DTAVSQTPKYLVTQMGNDKSIKCEQNLGHDTMYWYKQDSKKFLKIMFSYNNKELIINETVPNRFSPKSPDKAHLNLHINSLELGDSAVYFCASSQRQLSGANVLTFGAGSRLTVL.

The V and J genes are TRBV7-9 and TRBJ2-2; TRBD1 aligns across 8 bases. Germline V gives CDR1 SEHNR, CDR2 FQNEAQ (reference sequence). This CDR3 is built from 15 residues. With V trimmed by 5 bases and J by 4 bases, 6 bases remained unmatched. In DNA, the CDR3 is TGTGCCAGCAGCCGGGGACAGGCAGCCACCGGGGAGCTGTTTTTT. The encoded protein is CASSRGQAATGELFF.